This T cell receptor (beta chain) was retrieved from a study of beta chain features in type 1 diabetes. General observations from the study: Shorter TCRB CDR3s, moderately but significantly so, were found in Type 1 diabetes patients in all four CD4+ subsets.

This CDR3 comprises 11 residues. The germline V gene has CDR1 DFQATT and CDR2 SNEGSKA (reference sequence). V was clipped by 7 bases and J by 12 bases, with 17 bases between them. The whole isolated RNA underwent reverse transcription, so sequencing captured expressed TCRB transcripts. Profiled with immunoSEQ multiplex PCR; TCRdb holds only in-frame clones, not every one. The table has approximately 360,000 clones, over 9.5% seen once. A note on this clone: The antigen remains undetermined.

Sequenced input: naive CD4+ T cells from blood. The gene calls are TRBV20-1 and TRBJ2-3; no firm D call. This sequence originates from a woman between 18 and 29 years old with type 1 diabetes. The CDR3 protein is CSVPYWAGQYF. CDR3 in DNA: TGCAGTGTCCCGTACTGGGCAGGCCAGTATTTT.